This T cell receptor beta chain is drawn from a study of T cells after yellow fever vaccination. TCRdb itself ran the 5' RACE reads through MiXCR, one entry per CDR3 protein. The table records some 350,000 distinct CDR3 sequences, about 4% of them present only once. The CDR3 runs 16 residues. CDR1 is LNHDA and CDR2 is SQIVND in the germline V gene (reference sequence). V shed 10 bases and J shed 9 bases, with 27 bases lying between them. There are many counts of this clonotype. The sequencing used PBMCs, collected 5 days after the yellow fever booster vaccination. J is TRBJ2-2 and V is TRBV19; TRBD1 might be the D (6 bases). This sequence was found in a man aged 18 to 30 who received the YFV17D yellow fever vaccine. The CDR3 DNA reads TGTGCCATTGGGAAACAGACAGGCTTGGGTAACCGGGAGCTGTTTTTT. Its protein product is CAIGKQTGLGNRELFF.